Listed below are T cell receptor beta chains from one sample, sequenced in a study of T cells expressing NK-cell markers. TCRdb reprocessed the 5' RACE reads; each CDR3 protein has one entry and no DNA is given. The sample includes some 450,000 distinct CDR3 sequences. Sequenced material: blood T cells: a sorted CD56 or NKG2C T cell subset, CD4+ or CD8+ T cells, or bulk PBMC T cells (not recorded which). The receptors here all came from a woman between 18 and 69 years old in good health. The CDR3 runs from the conserved cysteine through the conserved F or W.

J gene	V gene	CDR3 length	CDR3 protein
TRBJ2-2	TRBV7-6	15	CASSSGRLNTGELFF
TRBJ2-7	TRBV7-2	13	CASSTGGGYEQYF
TRBJ2-4	TRBV5-5	15	CASRTNSRGGGIQYF
TRBJ1-1	TRBV4-3	15	CASSQEPLGNTEAFF
TRBJ2-6	TRBV27	17	CASSMTGGGTGANVLTF
TRBJ2-1	TRBV18	14	CASSPPGLGDEQFF
TRBJ1-1	TRBV12-3/TRBV12-4	13	CASTLTRNTEAFF
TRBJ2-5	TRBV7-7	16	CASSLDRLAGTETQYF
TRBJ2-7	TRBV20-1	15	CSARQPGTSAFEQYF
TRBJ2-7	TRBV5-6	15	CASSSPPGNSYEQYF
TRBJ2-1	TRBV7-2	16	CASSLVGRQGRNEQFF
TRBJ2-1	TRBV19	13	CASSGLVYNEQFF
TRBJ2-4	TRBV11-2	15	CASSRTDRAKNIQYF
TRBJ2-1	TRBV20-1	17	CSAPKTSGRASRNEQFF
TRBJ1-1	TRBV28	18	CASSLPPGQGASDTEAFF
TRBJ2-7	TRBV29-1	11	CSVVKGYEQYF